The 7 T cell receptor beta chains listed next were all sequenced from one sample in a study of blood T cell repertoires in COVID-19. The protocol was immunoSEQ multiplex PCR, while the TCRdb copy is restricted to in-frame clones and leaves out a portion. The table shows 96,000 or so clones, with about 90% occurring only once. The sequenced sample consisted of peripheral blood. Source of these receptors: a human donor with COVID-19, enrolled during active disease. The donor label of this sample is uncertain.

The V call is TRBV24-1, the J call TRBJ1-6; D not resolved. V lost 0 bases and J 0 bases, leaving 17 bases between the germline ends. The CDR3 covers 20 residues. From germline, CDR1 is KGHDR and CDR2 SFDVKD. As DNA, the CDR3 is TGTGCCACCAGTGATTTGCAAGCCGGAGCCAGTAGCTCCTATAATTCACCCCTCCACTTT. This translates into CATSDLQAGASSSYNSPLHF.

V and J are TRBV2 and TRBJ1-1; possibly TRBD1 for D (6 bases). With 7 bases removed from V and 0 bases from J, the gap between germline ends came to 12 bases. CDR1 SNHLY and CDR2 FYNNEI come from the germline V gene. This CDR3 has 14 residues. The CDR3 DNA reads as TGTGCCAGCAACCCGACAGGTGTGAACACTGAAGCTTTCTTT. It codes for CASNPTGVNTEAFF.

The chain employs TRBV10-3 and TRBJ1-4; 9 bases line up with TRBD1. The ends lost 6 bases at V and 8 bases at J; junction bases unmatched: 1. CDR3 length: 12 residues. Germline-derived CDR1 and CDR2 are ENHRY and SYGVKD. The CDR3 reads CAIRGTGEKLFF. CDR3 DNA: TGTGCCATCAGGGGGACAGGGGAAAAACTGTTTTTT.

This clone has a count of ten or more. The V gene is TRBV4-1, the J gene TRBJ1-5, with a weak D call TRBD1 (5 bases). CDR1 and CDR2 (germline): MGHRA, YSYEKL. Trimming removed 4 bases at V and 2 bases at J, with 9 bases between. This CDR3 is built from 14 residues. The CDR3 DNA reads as TGCGCCAGCAGCCCGGCGGGGGGCAATCAGCCCCAGCATTTT. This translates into CASSPAGGNQPQHF.

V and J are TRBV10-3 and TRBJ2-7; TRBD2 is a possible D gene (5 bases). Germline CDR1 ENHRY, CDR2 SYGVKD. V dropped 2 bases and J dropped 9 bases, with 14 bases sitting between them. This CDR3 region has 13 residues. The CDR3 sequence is CAISEETNVGQYF. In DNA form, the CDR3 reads TGTGCCATCAGTGAGGAGACTAACGTGGGGCAGTACTTC.

The DNA for the CDR3 is TGTGCCAGCAGTCCCCGGAGTAGGCTAGCCAAAAACATTCAGTACTTC. This sequence encodes CASSPRSRLAKNIQYF. The chain couples TRBV27 to TRBJ2-4; no clear D gene. The CDR3 is 16 amino acids. Germline V CDR1 and CDR2: MNHEY, SMNVEV (reference sequence). Trimming took 5 bases from V and 0 from J, leaving 14 bases between them.

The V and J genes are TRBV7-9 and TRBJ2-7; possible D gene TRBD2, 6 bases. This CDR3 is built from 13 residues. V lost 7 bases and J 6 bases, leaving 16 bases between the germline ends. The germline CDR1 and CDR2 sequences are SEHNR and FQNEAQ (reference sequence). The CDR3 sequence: CASTSSARAEQYF. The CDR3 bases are TGTGCCAGCACCTCTAGCGCACGGGCCGAGCAGTACTTC.